The clone carrying this TCR beta chain was picked up many times. Exclusion of a patient resulted from uncontrolled infection, other autoimmune disease, pregnancy or lactation. This specimen belongs to a study of T cells in Graves' hyperthyroidism and ophthalmopathy. Study in general: Blood was drawn when the patient was first diagnosed and still untreated.

RNA transcripts were the template for amplifying TCR beta CDR3 regions. During a first-round RT-PCR of the TCR CDR3, the HTBI primer set was used. MiXCR, applied by TCRdb to the multiplex PCR reads, yields one record per CDR3 protein. The table lists hundreds of thousands of distinct CDR3 sequences, about 14% of them singletons. J lost 2 bases, V lost 6 bases, and 3 bases had no gene match. The CDR3 has 13 residues. Germline V gene data show CDR1 as DFQATT and CDR2 as SNEGSKA (reference sequence). This clonotype originated in a woman between 40 and 50 years old with Graves' hyperthyroidism. Sequencing used blood. The J gene is TRBJ2-1, the V gene TRBV20-1; 8 positions agree with TRBD2. CDR3 protein: CSATAGAYNEQFF. CDR3 in DNA: TGCAGTGCCACAGCGGGAGCCTACAATGAGCAGTTCTTC.